This TCR beta chain derives from a study of OX40 agonist ivuxolimab in advanced cancers. Study at large: Treatment of patients was with ivuxolimab, an agonistic anti-OX40 (CD134) antibody. Three patients got partial responses; one had hepatocellular carcinoma and two had cutaneous melanoma.

Patients with autoimmune history or systemic immunosuppression were excluded. Blood samples were obtained at baseline, cycle 4 day 1, and cycle 7 day 1. Sequenced by immunoSEQ multiplex PCR; TCRdb stores in-frame clones only, minus some. Of about 71,000 clones in the sample, 86% were seen once. CDR1 and CDR2 from the germline V gene are MNHNS and SASEGT. The length of the CDR3 is 14 residues. V lost 6 bases and J lost 7; bases outside the gene matches: 10. The chain carries TRBV6-1 and TRBJ1-2, with 8 bases identical to TRBD1. The sequenced sample was CD4+ or CD8+ T cells sorted from blood, obtained in a trial of the OX40 agonist ivuxolimab. The TCR comes from an adult with an advanced solid tumor such as melanoma, head and neck, liver or kidney cancer. In DNA, the CDR3 is TGTGCCAGCAGGAGACAGGGGATGATTCGTGGCTACACCTTC. Protein sequence: CASRRQGMIRGYTF.